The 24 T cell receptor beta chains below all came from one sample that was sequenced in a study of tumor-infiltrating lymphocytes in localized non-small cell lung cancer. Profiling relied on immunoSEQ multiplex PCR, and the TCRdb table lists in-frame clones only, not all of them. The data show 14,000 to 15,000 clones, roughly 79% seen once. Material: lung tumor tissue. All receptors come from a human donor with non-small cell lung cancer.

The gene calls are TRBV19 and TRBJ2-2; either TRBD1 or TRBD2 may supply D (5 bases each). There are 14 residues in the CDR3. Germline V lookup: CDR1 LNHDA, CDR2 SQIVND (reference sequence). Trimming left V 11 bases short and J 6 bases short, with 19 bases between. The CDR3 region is CASLRGVNAGELFF. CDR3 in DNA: TGTGCCTCTTTGAGGGGAGTAAACGCCGGGGAGCTGTTTTTT.

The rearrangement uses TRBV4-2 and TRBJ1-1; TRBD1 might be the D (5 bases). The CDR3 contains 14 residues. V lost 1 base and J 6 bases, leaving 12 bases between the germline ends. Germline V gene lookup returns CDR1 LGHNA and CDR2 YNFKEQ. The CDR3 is CASSQVAGQAEAFF. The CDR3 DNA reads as TGTGCCAGCAGCCAAGTCGCAGGGCAGGCTGAAGCTTTCTTT.

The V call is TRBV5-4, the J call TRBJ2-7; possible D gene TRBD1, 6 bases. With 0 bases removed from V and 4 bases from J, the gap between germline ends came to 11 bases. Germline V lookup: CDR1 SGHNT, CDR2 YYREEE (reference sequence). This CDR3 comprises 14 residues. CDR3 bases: TGTGCCAGCAGCTTGGGACAGGCTGGATACGAGCAGTACTTC. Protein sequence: CASSLGQAGYEQYF.

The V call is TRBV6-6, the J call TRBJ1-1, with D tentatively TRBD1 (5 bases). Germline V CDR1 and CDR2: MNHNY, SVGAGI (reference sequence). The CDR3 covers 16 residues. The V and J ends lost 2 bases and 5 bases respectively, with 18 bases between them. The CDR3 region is CASSYPTGGGGTEAFF. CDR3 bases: TGTGCCAGCAGTTACCCCACCGGTGGGGGTGGGACTGAAGCTTTCTTT.

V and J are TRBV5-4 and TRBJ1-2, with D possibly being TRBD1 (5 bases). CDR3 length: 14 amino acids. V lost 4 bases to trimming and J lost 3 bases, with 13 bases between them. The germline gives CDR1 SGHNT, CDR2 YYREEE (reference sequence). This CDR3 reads CASSQGLGDYGYTF. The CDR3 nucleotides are TGTGCCAGCAGCCAAGGACTGGGGGACTATGGCTACACCTTC.

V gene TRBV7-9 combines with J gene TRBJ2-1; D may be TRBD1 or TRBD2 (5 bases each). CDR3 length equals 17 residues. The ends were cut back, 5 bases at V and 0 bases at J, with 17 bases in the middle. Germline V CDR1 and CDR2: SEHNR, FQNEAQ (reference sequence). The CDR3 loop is CASSHRERQPSYNEQFF. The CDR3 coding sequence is TGTGCCAGCAGCCACCGGGAACGACAGCCCTCCTACAATGAGCAGTTCTTC.

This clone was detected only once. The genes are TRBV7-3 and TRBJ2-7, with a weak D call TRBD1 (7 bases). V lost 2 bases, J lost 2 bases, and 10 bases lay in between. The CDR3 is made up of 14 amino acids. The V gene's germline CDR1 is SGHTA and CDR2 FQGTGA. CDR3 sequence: CASSLQGGTYEQYF. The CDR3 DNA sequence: TGTGCCAGCAGCTTACAGGGGGGTACCTACGAGCAGTACTTC.

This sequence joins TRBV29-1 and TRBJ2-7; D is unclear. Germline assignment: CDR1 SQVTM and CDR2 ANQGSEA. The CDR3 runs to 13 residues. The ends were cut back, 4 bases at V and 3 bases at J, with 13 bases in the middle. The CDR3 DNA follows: TGCAGCGTTGCATCCCAACCCGACTACGAGCAGTACTTC. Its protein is CSVASQPDYEQYF.

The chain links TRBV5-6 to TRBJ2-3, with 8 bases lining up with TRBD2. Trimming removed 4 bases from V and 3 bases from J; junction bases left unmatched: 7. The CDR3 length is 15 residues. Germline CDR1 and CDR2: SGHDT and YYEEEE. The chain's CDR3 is CASSLSGRLTDTQYF. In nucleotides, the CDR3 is TGTGCCAGCAGCCTCAGCGGGAGACTGACAGATACGCAGTATTTT.

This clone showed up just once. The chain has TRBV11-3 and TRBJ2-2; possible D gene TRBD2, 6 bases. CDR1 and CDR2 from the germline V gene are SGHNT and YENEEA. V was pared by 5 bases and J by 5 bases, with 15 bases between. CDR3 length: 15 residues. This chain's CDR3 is CASSPLGRGTGELFF. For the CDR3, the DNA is TGTGCCAGCAGCCCACTGGGGCGGGGTACCGGGGAGCTGTTTTTT. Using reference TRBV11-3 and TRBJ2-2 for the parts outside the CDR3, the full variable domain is EAGVVQSPRYKIIEKKQPVAFWCNPISGHNTLYWYLQNLGQGPELLIRYENEEAVDDSQLPKDRFSAERLKGVDSTLKIQPAELGDSAVYLCASSPLGRGTGELFFGEGSRLTVL.

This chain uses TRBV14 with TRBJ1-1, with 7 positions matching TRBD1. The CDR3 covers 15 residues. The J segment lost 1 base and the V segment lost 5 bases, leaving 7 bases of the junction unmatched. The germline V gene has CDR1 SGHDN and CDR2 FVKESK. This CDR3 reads CASSSWDSRNTEAFF. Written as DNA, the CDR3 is TGTGCCAGCAGCTCTTGGGACAGCCGGAACACTGAAGCTTTCTTT.

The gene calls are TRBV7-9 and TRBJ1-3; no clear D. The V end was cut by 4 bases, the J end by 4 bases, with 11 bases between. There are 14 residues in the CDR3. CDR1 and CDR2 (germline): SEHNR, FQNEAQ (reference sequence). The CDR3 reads CASSSTEGGNTIYF. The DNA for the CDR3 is TGTGCCAGCAGCTCCACCGAGGGAGGAAACACCATATATTTT.

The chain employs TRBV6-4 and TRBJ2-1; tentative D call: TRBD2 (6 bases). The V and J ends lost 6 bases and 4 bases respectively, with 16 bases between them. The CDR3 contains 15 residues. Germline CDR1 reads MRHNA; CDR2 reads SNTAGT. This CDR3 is CASSPGVAAYNEQFF. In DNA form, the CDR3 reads TGTGCCAGCAGCCCGGGGGTAGCAGCTTACAATGAGCAGTTCTTC.

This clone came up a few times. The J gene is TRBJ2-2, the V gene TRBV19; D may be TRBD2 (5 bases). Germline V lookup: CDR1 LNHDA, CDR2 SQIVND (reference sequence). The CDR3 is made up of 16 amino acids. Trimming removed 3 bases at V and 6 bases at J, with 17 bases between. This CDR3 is CASSISRSGSPGELFF. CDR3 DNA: TGTGCCAGTAGTATTTCAAGAAGCGGCTCCCCCGGGGAGCTGTTTTTT.

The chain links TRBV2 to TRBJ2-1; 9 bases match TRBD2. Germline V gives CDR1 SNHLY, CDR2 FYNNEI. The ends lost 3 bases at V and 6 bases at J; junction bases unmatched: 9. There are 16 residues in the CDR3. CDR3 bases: TGTGCCAGCAGTGACGTGTTTAGCGGGAGCCGCAATGAGCAGTTCTTC. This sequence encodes CASSDVFSGSRNEQFF.

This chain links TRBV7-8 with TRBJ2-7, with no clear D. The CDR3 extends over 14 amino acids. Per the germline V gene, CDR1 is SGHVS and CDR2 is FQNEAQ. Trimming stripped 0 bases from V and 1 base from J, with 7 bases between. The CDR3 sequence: CASSLAEKSYEQYF. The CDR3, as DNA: TGTGCCAGCAGCTTAGCCGAAAAATCCTACGAGCAGTACTTC.

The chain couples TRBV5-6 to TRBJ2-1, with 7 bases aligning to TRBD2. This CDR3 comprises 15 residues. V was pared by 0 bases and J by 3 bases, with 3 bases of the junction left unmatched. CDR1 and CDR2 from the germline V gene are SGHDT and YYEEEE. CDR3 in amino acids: CASSLVGTNYNEQFF. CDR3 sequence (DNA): TGTGCCAGCAGCTTGGTCGGGACTAACTACAATGAGCAGTTCTTC.

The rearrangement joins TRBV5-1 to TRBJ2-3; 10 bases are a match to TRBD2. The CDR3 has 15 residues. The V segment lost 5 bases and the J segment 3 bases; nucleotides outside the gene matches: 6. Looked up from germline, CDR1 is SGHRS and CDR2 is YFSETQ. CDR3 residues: CASRTAGGPTDTQYF. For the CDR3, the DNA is TGCGCCAGCAGAACAGCGGGAGGGCCGACAGATACGCAGTATTTT.

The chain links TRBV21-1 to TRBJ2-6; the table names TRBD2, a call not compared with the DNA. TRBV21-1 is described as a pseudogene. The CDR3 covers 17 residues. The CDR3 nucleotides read TGTGCCAGCAGCAAAGGCGGGGTTTGTGCTGGGGCCAACGTCCTGACTTTC. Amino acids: CASSKGGVCAGANVLTF.

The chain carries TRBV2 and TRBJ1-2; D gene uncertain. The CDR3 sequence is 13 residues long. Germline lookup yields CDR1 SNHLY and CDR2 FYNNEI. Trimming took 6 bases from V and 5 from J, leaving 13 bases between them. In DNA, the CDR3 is TGTGCCAGCAGACCGTCGGCCGCTTATGGCTACACCTTC. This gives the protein CASRPSAAYGYTF.

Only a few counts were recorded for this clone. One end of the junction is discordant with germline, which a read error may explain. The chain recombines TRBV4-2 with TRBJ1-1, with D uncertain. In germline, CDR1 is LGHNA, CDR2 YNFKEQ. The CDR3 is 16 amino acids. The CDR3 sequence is CVSSQEAVLMNTEAFF. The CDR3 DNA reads TGTGTCAGCAGCCAAGAGGCAGTACTAATGAACACTGAAGCTTTCTTT.

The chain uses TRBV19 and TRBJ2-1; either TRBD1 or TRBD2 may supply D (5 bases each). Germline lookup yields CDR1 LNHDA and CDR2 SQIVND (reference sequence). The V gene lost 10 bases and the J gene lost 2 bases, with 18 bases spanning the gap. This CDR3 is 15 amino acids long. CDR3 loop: CATSPRDQAYNEQFF. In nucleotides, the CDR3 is TGTGCCACCTCTCCCCGGGACCAAGCCTACAATGAGCAGTTCTTC.

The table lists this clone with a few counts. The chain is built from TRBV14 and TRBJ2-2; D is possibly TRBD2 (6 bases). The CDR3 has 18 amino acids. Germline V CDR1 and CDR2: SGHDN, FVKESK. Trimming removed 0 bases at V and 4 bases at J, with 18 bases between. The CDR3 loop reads CASSQDPLLATSTGELFF. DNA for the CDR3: TGTGCCAGCAGCCAAGACCCGTTGCTAGCGACTTCCACCGGGGAGCTGTTTTTT. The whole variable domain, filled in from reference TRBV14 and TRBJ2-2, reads EAGVTQFPSHSVIEKGQTVTLRCDPISGHDNLYWYRRVMGKEIKFLLHFVKESKQDESGMPNNRFLAERTGGTYSTLKVQPAELEDSGVYFCASSQDPLLATSTGELFFGEGSRLTVL.

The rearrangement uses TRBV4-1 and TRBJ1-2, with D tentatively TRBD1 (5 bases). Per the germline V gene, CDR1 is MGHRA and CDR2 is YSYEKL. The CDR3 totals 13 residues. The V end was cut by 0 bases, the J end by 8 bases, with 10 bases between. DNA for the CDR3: TGCGCCAGCAGCCAAGAGGGGCCCCGAGGCTACACCTTC. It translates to CASSQEGPRGYTF.